One sample yielded the 32 T cell receptor beta chains listed below, sequenced in a study of blood T cell repertoires in COVID-19. Clones were read by immunoSEQ multiplex PCR, and TCRdb kept only the in-frame ones, dropping some. The sample yields around 220,000 clones, approximately 81% seen once. The material sequenced was peripheral blood. These receptors were collected from a man aged 25-40 years with active or convalescent COVID-19.

The gene calls are TRBV6-1 and TRBJ1-1, with 9 bases that match TRBD1. V shed 2 bases, J shed 5 bases, and the junction held 9 bases outside the gene matches. The CDR3 is made up of 16 amino acids. Germline loops: CDR1 MNHNS, CDR2 SASEGT. This CDR3 reads CASSEIMRQGGTEAFF. The CDR3 DNA reads TGTGCCAGCAGTGAAATCATGAGACAGGGGGGGACTGAAGCTTTCTTT.

The chain is built from TRBV6-5 and TRBJ2-4; D not certain. The length of the CDR3 is 14 residues. Deletions cut 6 bases from V and 1 base from J, with 10 bases between. The germline V gene has CDR1 MNHEY and CDR2 SVGAGI. The CDR3: CASSDGAAKNIQYF. The CDR3 DNA reads TGTGCCAGCAGCGATGGAGCGGCCAAAAACATTCAGTACTTC.

J is TRBJ2-7 and V is TRBV29-1, with 7 bases aligning to TRBD2. Trimming removed 6 bases from V and 2 bases from J; junction bases left unmatched: 1. Germline V CDR1 and CDR2: SQVTM, ANQGSEA. The CDR3 consists of 11 residues. The CDR3 bases are TGCAGCGTACGGGGGGCCTACGAGCAGTACTTC. Its protein product is CSVRGAYEQYF.

The rearrangement uses TRBV3-1 (or the pseudogene TRBV3-2) and TRBJ2-3; D is possibly TRBD2 (7 bases). CDR1 and CDR2 (germline): LGHDT, YNNKEL (reference sequence). V lost 5 bases and J 4 bases, leaving 10 bases between the germline ends. There are 13 residues in the CDR3. The CDR3 sequence is CASSEGGPDTQYF. The CDR3 DNA is TGTGCCAGCAGCGAGGGGGGGCCAGATACGCAGTATTTT.

The V gene is TRBV4-3, the J gene TRBJ1-4; 7 bases agree with TRBD1. V was clipped by 0 bases and J by 8 bases; unmatched bases: 6. The CDR3 spans 15 residues. Germline V gives CDR1 LGHNA, CDR2 YSLEER. This chain's CDR3 is CASSQDTGDGEKLFF. For the CDR3, the DNA is TGCGCCAGCAGCCAAGATACAGGGGATGGCGAAAAACTGTTTTTT.

On this clone: The identical CDR3 is also encoded by other nucleotide sequences in the sample. The chain has TRBV28 and TRBJ1-4; 7 nucleotides align to TRBD1. The ends lost 6 bases at V and 0 bases at J; junction bases unmatched: 4. Looked up from germline, CDR1 is MDHEN and CDR2 is SYDVKM. This CDR3 contains 15 residues. CDR3 sequence (DNA): TGTGCCAGCAGCTCGGGGACAGCAACTAATGAAAAACTGTTTTTT. This translates into CASSSGTATNEKLFF. Variable domain in full (rest from reference TRBV28 and TRBJ1-4): DVKVTQSSRYLVKRTGEKVFLECVQDMDHENMFWYRQDPGLGLRLIYFSYDVKMKEKGDIPEGYSVSREKKERFSLILESASTNQTSMYLCASSSGTATNEKLFFGSGTQLSVL.

V and J are TRBV7-2 and TRBJ1-6, with 7 positions matching TRBD1. The CDR3 consists of 16 residues. V shed 4 bases, J shed 4 bases, and the junction held 7 bases outside the gene matches. CDR1 SGHTA and CDR2 FQGNSA come from the germline V gene. The CDR3 DNA follows: TGTGCCAGCAGCTCACAAGGGACAGTTTATAATTCACCCCTCCACTTT. This encodes CASSSQGTVYNSPLHF.

The CDR3 loop reads CASSLGLASRNEQFF. The CDR3, as DNA: TGCGCCAGCAGCTTGGGACTAGCCTCCCGCAATGAGCAGTTCTTC. The chain is built from TRBV5-1 and TRBJ2-1; 7 nucleotides align to TRBD2. V gave up 0 bases and J gave up 6 bases; unmatched junction bases: 6. Looked up from germline, CDR1 is SGHRS and CDR2 is YFSETQ. The CDR3 has 15 amino acids. Full variable domain (rest looked up from reference TRBV5-1 and TRBJ2-1): KAGVTQTPRYLIKTRGQQVTLSCSPISGHRSVSWYQQTPGQGLQFLFEYFSETQRNKGNFPGRFSGRQFSNSRSEMNVSTLELGDSALYLCASSLGLASRNEQFFGPGTRLTVL.

The table lists this clone with a count of one. The genes are TRBV2 and TRBJ2-7; 7 bases agree with TRBD1. In germline, CDR1 is SNHLY, CDR2 FYNNEI. The trim removed 8 bases at V and 2 bases at J, leaving 9 bases unmatched. CDR3 length: 14 residues. Written as DNA, the CDR3 is TGTGCCAGCCGGGGACAGTCGGGAACCTACGAGCAGTACTTC. It translates to CASRGQSGTYEQYF.

The J gene is TRBJ2-1, the V gene TRBV5-1; TRBD1 matches 10 bases. The germline V gene encodes CDR1 SGHRS and CDR2 YFSETQ. The J segment lost 6 bases and the V segment lost 1 base, leaving 7 bases of the junction unmatched. This CDR3 has 16 residues. The CDR3 nucleotides are TGCGCCAGCAGCTTGTGGGGGACAGGGGAGGTCAATGAGCAGTTCTTC. As protein: CASSLWGTGEVNEQFF.

This CDR3 is CASSLDGGAAGELFF. CDR3 nucleotide sequence: TGTGCCAGCAGCTTAGACGGGGGGGCTGCCGGGGAGCTGTTTTTT. The chain employs TRBV11-3 and TRBJ2-2; 8 bases are a match to TRBD2. The V gene's germline CDR1 is SGHNT and CDR2 YENEEA. CDR3 size: 15 residues. The trim removed 0 bases at V and 6 bases at J, leaving 3 bases unmatched.

The chain carries TRBV19 and TRBJ2-2, with no clear D. This CDR3 has 14 residues. CDR1 and CDR2 (germline): LNHDA, SQIVND (reference sequence). The V end lost 5 bases, the J end lost 7 bases, and 14 bases lay between the germline ends. CDR3 nucleotides: TGTGCCAGTAGTGCCTATTTGAATGGCGGGGAGCTGTTTTTT. As protein: CASSAYLNGGELFF.

The genes are TRBV6-5 and TRBJ1-3; possible D gene TRBD1, 5 bases. The germline CDR1 and CDR2 sequences are MNHEY and SVGAGI. V shed 2 bases and J shed 4 bases, with 15 bases lying between them. CDR3 length: 16 residues. CDR3 coding DNA: TGTGCCAGCAGTTACGGGGAAGGGGCTAAGGGAAACACCATATATTTT. This sequence encodes CASSYGEGAKGNTIYF.

This chain joins TRBV6-2 or TRBV6-3 and TRBJ2-1, with D possibly being TRBD1 (6 bases). CDR3 length: 14 residues. V was clipped by 6 bases and J by 1 base, with 10 bases between them. The germline V gene encodes CDR1 MNHEY and CDR2 SVGEGT. Written as DNA, the CDR3 is TGTGCCAGCAGCCCCGGACAGTCCTACAATGAGCAGTTCTTC. Protein: CASSPGQSYNEQFF.

The chain is built from TRBV2 and TRBJ2-3; D possibly corresponds to TRBD2 (6 bases). CDR1 and CDR2 from the germline V gene are SNHLY and FYNNEI. The CDR3 consists of 13 residues. Trimming left V 6 bases short and J 3 bases short, with 10 bases between. The CDR3 protein is CASRRDLTDTQYF. As DNA, the CDR3 is TGTGCCAGCAGGAGGGACTTAACAGATACGCAGTATTTT.

The gene calls are TRBV3-1 (or the pseudogene TRBV3-2) and TRBJ1-2; 8 nucleotides match TRBD1. The CDR3 consists of 14 residues. V shed 6 bases and J 3 bases; nucleotides not matched to a gene: 6. Germline V gene data show CDR1 as LGHDT and CDR2 as YNNKEL (reference sequence). CDR3 residues: CASRRTGRDYGYTF. CDR3 nucleotides: TGTGCCAGCAGGCGGACAGGGAGGGACTATGGCTACACCTTC.

This sequence joins TRBV7-2 and TRBJ1-2; weak D call: TRBD1 (6 bases). This CDR3 comprises 15 residues. V shed 4 bases and J shed 4 bases, with 16 bases lying between them. Germline-derived CDR1 and CDR2 are SGHTA and FQGNSA. CDR3 DNA: TGTGCCAGCAGCTACCAAACGACAGGTCTCTATGGCTACACCTTC. Translation gives CASSYQTTGLYGYTF.

V usage is TRBV5-1 and J usage is TRBJ2-1, with 7 bases lining up with TRBD2. V shed 4 bases and J 1 base; nucleotides not matched to a gene: 8. Germline CDR1 reads SGHRS; CDR2 reads YFSETQ. This CDR3 has 16 amino acids. This CDR3 reads CASSRGGGRSYNEQFF. Here the CDR3 DNA reads TGCGCCAGCAGCCGGGGCGGGGGAAGGTCCTACAATGAGCAGTTCTTC. Drawing the rest from reference TRBV5-1 and TRBJ2-1, the complete variable domain is KAGVTQTPRYLIKTRGQQVTLSCSPISGHRSVSWYQQTPGQGLQFLFEYFSETQRNKGNFPGRFSGRQFSNSRSEMNVSTLELGDSALYLCASSRGGGRSYNEQFFGPGTRLTVL.

V and J are TRBV7-2 and TRBJ2-2, with D hard to call. Germline CDR1 is SGHTA and CDR2 is FQGNSA. The CDR3 has 13 residues. The germline V and J ends were trimmed by 1 base and 7 bases, with 7 bases remaining between them. The DNA for the CDR3 is TGTGCCAGCAGCTTAGGCCTCAGCGGGGAGCTGTTTTTT. This encodes CASSLGLSGELFF.

The gene calls are TRBV6-5 and TRBJ1-2, with 10 bases fitting TRBD1. This CDR3 has 15 amino acids. V shed 7 bases, J shed 3 bases, and the junction held 8 bases outside the gene matches. Per germline, CDR1 MNHEY and CDR2 SVGAGI. The CDR3 here is CASTRSGQGHYGYTF. The CDR3 DNA reads TGTGCCAGCACCCGGTCGGGACAGGGGCACTATGGCTACACCTTC.

The J gene is TRBJ2-3, the V gene TRBV28; 9 bases fit TRBD2. CDR3 length: 14 residues. Trimming at V came to 7 bases and at J to 2 bases, leaving 4 bases not matched to a gene. The germline V gene encodes CDR1 MDHEN and CDR2 SYDVKM. The CDR3 loop reads CASKLAGSTDTQYF. The CDR3 nucleotides are TGTGCCAGCAAGCTAGCGGGGTCCACAGATACGCAGTATTTT.

V and J are TRBV14 and TRBJ2-7; D is perhaps TRBD2 (5 bases). V lost 4 bases and J 3 bases, leaving 10 bases between the germline ends. Germline CDR1 SGHDN, CDR2 FVKESK. The length of the CDR3 is 13 residues. The CDR3 region has the DNA TGTGCCAGCAGCCCGGGGTGGGGCTACGAGCAGTACTTC. It codes for CASSPGWGYEQYF. The variable domain in full, with the rest retrieved from reference TRBV14 and TRBJ2-7, is EAGVTQFPSHSVIEKGQTVTLRCDPISGHDNLYWYRRVMGKEIKFLLHFVKESKQDESGMPNNRFLAERTGGTYSTLKVQPAELEDSGVYFCASSPGWGYEQYFGPGTRLTVT.

The chain recombines TRBV11-3 with TRBJ2-4, with a tentative D call TRBD2 (5 bases). The CDR3 spans 20 residues. V was shortened by 3 bases and J by 0 bases, with 24 bases between the two germline ends. CDR1 and CDR2 from the germline V gene are SGHNT and YENEEA. The CDR3 here is CASSFLAGSSTAGAKNIQYF. The CDR3 DNA sequence: TGTGCCAGCAGCTTTTTGGCGGGCAGCTCCACTGCGGGAGCCAAAAACATTCAGTACTTC.

The V call is TRBV27, the J call TRBJ2-1; no reliable D call. This CDR3 contains 12 residues. The germline gives CDR1 MNHEY, CDR2 SMNVEV (reference sequence). Trimming took 4 bases from V and 6 from J, leaving 7 bases between them. In nucleotides, the CDR3 is TGTGCCAGCAGTTGGCCGGGCAATGAGCAGTTCTTC. The encoded protein is CASSWPGNEQFF.

About this clone itself: Other DNA sequences in the sample encode the same CDR3. V usage is TRBV20-1 and J usage is TRBJ2-5; D remains unclear. Trimming stripped 6 bases from V and 0 bases from J, with 5 bases between. CDR3 size: 11 residues. Looked up from germline, CDR1 is DFQATT and CDR2 is SNEGSKA (reference sequence). The CDR3 DNA follows: TGCAGTGCGCGGAACCAAGAGACCCAGTACTTC. As protein: CSARNQETQYF.

The chain has TRBV6-5 and TRBJ1-2; D not resolved. The CDR3 consists of 15 residues. The V and J ends lost 0 bases and 0 bases respectively, with 8 bases between them. Germline V gene sequence: CDR1 MNHEY, CDR2 SVGAGI. Written as DNA, the CDR3 is TGTGCCAGCAGTTACTCCGGAGTAGCTAACTATGGCTACACCTTC. Amino acids: CASSYSGVANYGYTF.

This sequence joins TRBV4-3 and TRBJ1-4, with 9 nucleotides matching TRBD1. Germline V CDR1 and CDR2: LGHNA, YSLEER. CDR3 size: 16 residues. Unmatched junction bases numbered 10, after V lost 1 base and J lost 10 bases. The CDR3 protein is CASSQGPPGQGGKLFF. The CDR3 region has the DNA TGCGCCAGCAGCCAAGGGCCTCCGGGACAGGGAGGAAAACTGTTTTTT.

The J gene is TRBJ1-4, the V gene TRBV2, with 8 positions matching TRBD1. Germline assignment: CDR1 SNHLY and CDR2 FYNNEI. V was pared by 9 bases and J by 2 bases, with 2 bases of the junction left unmatched. This CDR3 has 13 residues. The CDR3 here is CASSGGTNEKLFF. Here the CDR3 DNA reads TGTGCCAGTTCAGGGGGCACTAATGAAAAACTGTTTTTT.

V gene TRBV4-2 combines with J gene TRBJ2-7; 7 bases map to TRBD1. The CDR3 consists of 15 residues. Per germline, CDR1 LGHNA and CDR2 YNFKEQ. V dropped 4 bases and J dropped 2; count of bases not matched to a gene: 8. Here the CDR3 DNA reads TGTGCCAGCAGCCGACCGGGACAGAATCCCTACGAGCAGTACTTC. It codes for CASSRPGQNPYEQYF.

The V gene is TRBV15, the J gene TRBJ2-7; tentatively, D is TRBD2 (5 bases). The germline gives CDR1 LNHNV, CDR2 YYDKDF (reference sequence). Trimming took off 1 base at V and 4 bases at J, with 5 bases between the two ends. The CDR3 contains 12 residues. DNA for the CDR3: TGTGCCACCAGCAGAGGGGAGTACGAGCAGTACTTC. Translated: CATSRGEYEQYF.

The chain links TRBV6-6 to TRBJ1-2; 7 bases align to TRBD1. J gave up 6 bases and V 9 bases, and 13 bases lay outside the gene matches. CDR1 MNHNY and CDR2 SVGAGI come from the germline V gene (reference sequence). The CDR3 contains 14 residues. The CDR3 sequence is CASQPRQGANGYTF. CDR3 bases: TGTGCCAGTCAACCCCGACAGGGAGCAAATGGCTACACCTTC.

The chain links TRBV4-1 to TRBJ2-7, with 7 bases fitting TRBD2. There are 13 residues in the CDR3. Germline V CDR1 and CDR2: MGHRA, YSYEKL. J lost 1 base, V lost 4 bases, and 1 base had no gene match. The CDR3 sequence: CASSRGSSYEQYF. The CDR3 DNA is TGCGCCAGCAGCCGCGGGAGTTCCTACGAGCAGTACTTC.